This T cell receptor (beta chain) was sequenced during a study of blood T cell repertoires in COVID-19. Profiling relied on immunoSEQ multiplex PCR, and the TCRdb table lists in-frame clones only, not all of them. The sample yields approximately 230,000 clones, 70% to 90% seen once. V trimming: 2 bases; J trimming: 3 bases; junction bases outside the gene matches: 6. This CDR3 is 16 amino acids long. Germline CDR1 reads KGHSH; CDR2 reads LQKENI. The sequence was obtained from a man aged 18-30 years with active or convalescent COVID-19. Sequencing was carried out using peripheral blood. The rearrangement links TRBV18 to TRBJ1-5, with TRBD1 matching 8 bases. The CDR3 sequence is CASSPSRTGINQPQHF. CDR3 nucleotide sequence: TGTGCCAGCTCACCATCAAGGACAGGGATCAATCAGCCCCAGCATTTT.